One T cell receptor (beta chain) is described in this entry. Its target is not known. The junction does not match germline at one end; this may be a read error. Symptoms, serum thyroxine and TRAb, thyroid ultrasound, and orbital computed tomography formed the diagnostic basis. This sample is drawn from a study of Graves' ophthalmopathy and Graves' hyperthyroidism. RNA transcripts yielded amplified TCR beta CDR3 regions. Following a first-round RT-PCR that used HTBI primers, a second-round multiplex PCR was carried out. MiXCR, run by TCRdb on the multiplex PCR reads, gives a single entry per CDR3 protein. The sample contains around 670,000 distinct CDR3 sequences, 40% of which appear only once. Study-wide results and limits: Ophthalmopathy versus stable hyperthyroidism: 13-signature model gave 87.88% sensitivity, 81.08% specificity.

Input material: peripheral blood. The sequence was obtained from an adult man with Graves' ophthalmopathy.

CDR3 loop: CASSSWGYGSGNTIYF. In DNA, the CDR3 is TGTGCCAGCAGTAGTTGGGGCTACGGCTCTGGAAACACCATATATTTT. The genes are TRBV10-3 and TRBJ1-3, with D possibly TRBD1 on 5 matching bases. The CDR3 is 16 residues long. Germline V CDR1 and CDR2: ENHRY, SYGVKD.